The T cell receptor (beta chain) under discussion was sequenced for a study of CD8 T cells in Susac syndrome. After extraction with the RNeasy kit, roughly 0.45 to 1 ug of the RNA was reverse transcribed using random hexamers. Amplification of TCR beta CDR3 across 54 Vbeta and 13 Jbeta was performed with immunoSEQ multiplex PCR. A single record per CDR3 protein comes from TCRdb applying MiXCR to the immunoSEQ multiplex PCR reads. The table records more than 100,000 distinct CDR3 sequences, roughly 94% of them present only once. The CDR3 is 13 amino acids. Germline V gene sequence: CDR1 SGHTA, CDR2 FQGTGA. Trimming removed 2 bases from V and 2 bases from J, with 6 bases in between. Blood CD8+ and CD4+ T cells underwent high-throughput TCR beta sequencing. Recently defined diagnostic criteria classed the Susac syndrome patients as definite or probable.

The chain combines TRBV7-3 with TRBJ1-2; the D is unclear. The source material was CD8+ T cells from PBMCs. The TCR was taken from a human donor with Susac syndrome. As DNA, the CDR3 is TGTGCCAGCAGCTTAGAACCGAACTATGGCTACACCTTC. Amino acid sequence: CASSLEPNYGYTF. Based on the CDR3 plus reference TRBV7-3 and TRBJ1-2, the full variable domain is GAGVSQTPSNKVTEKGKYVELRCDPISGHTALYWYRQSLGQGPEFLIYFQGTGAADDSGLPNDRFFAVRPEGSVSTLKIQRTERGDSAVYLCASSLEPNYGYTFGSGTRLTVV.